Detailed here is one TCR beta chain. In this sample, this clone turned up a few times. This receptor's antigen is unknown. The sample holds no much larger clone one base away, and base qualities are not on file. Trimming at the junction amounts to 7 bases on V and 14 bases on J, and the germline ends lie 24 bases apart. CDR1 is given as MDHEN and CDR2 as SYDVKM, both from the germline V gene. The CDR3 has 15 amino acids, counting the end cysteine and phenylalanine. Only the CDR3 portion is preserved as DNA: 45 bases, with reading frame beginning at the first base. TCRbeta CDR3 regions were amplified from genomic DNA by means of the immunoSEQ Assay, a bias-controlled multiplex PCR. Processing in the source paper ran as follows. Nucleated cell counts per sample were estimated from amplification of reference gene primers within the assay. To quantify the absolute abundance of each unique TCRbeta CDR3 rearrangement, sequence reads were collapsed and filtered. For each sample, productive Simpson clonality was calculated as the square root of Simpson's diversity index over productive rearrangements. The table was pulled from immuneACCESS by TCRdb, which kept in-frame rearrangements only. Such tables lose some clones; where checked, under half of the loss comes from unresolved V genes, and the rest has no known cause. V and J calls and clone size follow that table, whereas D and trimming were derived from the DNA. Counted in this sample were hundreds of thousands of clones; about 79% of them appeared once. The ten largest clones capture about 9% of the sample.

Collaborating institutions collected whole blood in K2EDTA tubes following their own protocols. Collaborator samples were shipped for TCRbeta analysis as frozen whole blood, isolated PBMCs, or DNA extracted from either sample type. The sample comes from a study of blood T cell repertoires in COVID-19 (TCRdb year 2020). Context from the whole study: Collaborator samples came from the United States, Italy and Spain and covered acute and convalescent phases of COVID-19. The prospective study material was composed of cDNA or gDNA derived from T cells, B-cell-depleted T cells, or PBMCs. Subjects who had been exposed to COVID-19, were actively infected with it, or had recovered from it provided the deeply sampled blood TCRbeta repertoires that made up the dataset. The repertoires were released in a freely available public database meant as a resource for research on the immune response to SARS-CoV-2. Samples were obtained from the ongoing ImmuneRACE study (first 160 participants) and from roughly 1,300 subjects provided by 6 global collaborators. Sample metadata almost always included a de-identified subject ID, COVID-19 status, age in years and sex. HLA class I and class II types, where available, came from metadata supplied by the sample provider rather than from assay-based typing. Results and caveats for the whole study, not just this receptor: How much clinical and demographic metadata was included differed by source and by participant, and the metadata was provided uncurated.

This receptor was obtained from an older man with acute or convalescent COVID-19. Material: peripheral blood. The chain is encoded by TRBV28 joined to TRBJ1-6; matching of 6 bases hints at TRBD1 as the D gene. At the DNA level, the sequence is TGTGCCAGCATCATGCGAGGGTTTCGTAAGGGGGCCCTCCACTTT. Its translation reads: CASIMRGFRKGALHF.